This T cell receptor beta chain was observed in a study of identifying expanded T cells in peripheral blood (dated 2019 in TCRdb). The study in broad terms: Technical replicates were generated by sequencing separate aliquots of the same genomic DNA pool, with four replicates compared pairwise.

This clone was counted between two and nine times. Its antigen is unknown. Base qualities were left out, and no much larger clone turns up one base away. Here is what the overall study found, with its caveats: The authors expected that biological variance in healthy repertoires might rise further over much longer intervals, such as months to years. Across all healthy donors, variance in clone template counts between approximately two-week samples was found to increase significantly with total template count. Around 1.3 differentially abundant clones were flagged by the binomial model between technical replicates, whereas about 15 and 19 were flagged over two weeks and four weeks, respectively. Both the number of clones called differentially abundant and the false-positive rate were significantly reduced by the beta-binomial model across all healthy-donor time intervals.

No immune events such as infections were documented for the healthy donors during the collection period. Blood repertoires from healthy donors were used as a training cohort for calibrating time-dependent variance in a beta-binomial model of differential abundance of T-cell clones. The training cohort included approximately 10 healthy donors, of whom 3 were female and 7 were male. On average the donors were around 41 years old, and their ages spanned about 29 to 65 years. Whole blood was collected from each healthy donor at three time points spaced two weeks apart and obtained from a commercial supplier. For immunosequencing, genomic DNA was extracted from whole blood that had not been sorted. Per the germline V gene, SGHVS is the CDR1 and FNYEAQ is the CDR2. The CDR3 numbers 13 residues from cysteine through phenylalanine. The DNA shown is the 39-base CDR3, in frame from base 1. At the junction V is shortened by 3 bases and J by 4 bases, with 6 bases in between.

TCRbeta CDR3 regions were profiled with the immunoSEQ Assay using bias-controlled multiplex PCR amplification of genomic DNA. On the study's bioinformatics: The absolute abundance of each unique TCRbeta CDR3 region was quantified after sequences were collapsed and filtered. Two models were used to test differential abundance: a binomial model (Fisher-equivalent) and a beta-binomial model that adds time-dependent variance fitted from healthy donors. Clones with fewer than 5 combined templates were excluded, and clones with Benjamini-Hochberg FDR below 0.01 were called differentially abundant. The form v = (b*log(k)+a)^2 was used to model beta-binomial variance as a function of total template count across the two samples. TCRdb re-hosts the immuneACCESS table, in-frame sequences only. Its copies lack some clones; in the studies checked, an unresolved V gene accounts for under half of them, and the cause for the rest is not known. V and J calls and clone size are copied from that table; D and trimming were computed from the DNA. The sample data list approximately 92,000 clones, and 70% to 90% of these were observed just once. 3.5% to 5.5% of the sample is taken by the ten largest.

Input material: blood. The rearranged segments are TRBV7-6 and TRBJ1-4; no D gene call is confident. This receptor was identified in a person aged 18 to 70 in good health. The bases are TGTGCCAGCAGCTTCGCTCATAATGAAAAACTGTTTTTT. Its translation is CASSFAHNEKLFF.